The 25 T cell receptor beta chains given below trace back to one sample, sequenced in a study of blood T cell repertoires in COVID-19. Assay: immunoSEQ multiplex PCR; the TCRdb copy retains only in-frame clones and omits some. Among over 60,000 clones listed, roughly 71% were seen once. The sequencing input was peripheral blood. The receptors shown here come from a human donor in a cohort sampled during active COVID-19.

J is TRBJ2-3 and V is TRBV10-1; maybe TRBD2 (6 bases). Germline loops: CDR1 WNHNN, CDR2 SYGVQD (reference sequence). CDR3 size: 13 residues. Trimming stripped 9 bases from V and 6 bases from J, with 16 bases between. CDR3 DNA: TGCGCCAGTGCGGAGGCGGGGCGGGATACGCAGTATTTT. This gives the protein CASAEAGRDTQYF.

The chain uses TRBV7-8 and TRBJ1-1; no definite D call. With 6 bases removed from V and 5 bases from J, the gap between germline ends came to 7 bases. The CDR3 spans 11 residues. Germline values: CDR1 SGHVS, CDR2 FQNEAQ. This CDR3 is CASSRWTEAFF. For the CDR3, the DNA is TGTGCCAGCAGTAGATGGACTGAAGCTTTCTTT.

The chain joins TRBV28 to TRBJ2-7; TRBD2 is a possible D gene (5 bases). V shed 9 bases and J shed 2 bases, with 11 bases lying between them. The CDR3 is 12 amino acids. CDR1 and CDR2 from the germline V gene are MDHEN and SYDVKM. This CDR3 reads CASTRATYEQYF. CDR3 sequence (DNA): TGTGCCAGTACGAGGGCTACCTACGAGCAGTACTTC.

V is TRBV7-8 and J is TRBJ2-2; possible D gene TRBD2, 5 bases. This CDR3 comprises 14 residues. Trimming removed 1 base from V and 3 bases from J, with 6 bases in between. Germline values: CDR1 SGHVS, CDR2 FQNEAQ. This chain's CDR3 is CASSLGTYTGELFF. CDR3 in DNA: TGTGCCAGCAGCTTAGGGACTTACACCGGGGAGCTGTTTTTT. The complete variable domain, with remaining parts taken from reference TRBV7-8 and TRBJ2-2, reads GAGVSQSPRYKVAKRGQDVALRCDPISGHVSLFWYQQALGQGPEFLTYFQNEAQLDKSGLPSDRFFAERPEGSVSTLKIQRTQQEDSAVYLCASSLGTYTGELFFGEGSRLTVL.

This chain connects TRBV19 to TRBJ2-5; 16 nucleotides match TRBD2. CDR1 and CDR2 from the germline V gene are LNHDA and SQIVND (reference sequence). This CDR3 is 20 amino acids long. Trimming took 4 bases from V and 5 from J; bases not matched to a gene: 16. This CDR3 reads CASSTWRGGLAGGQVETQYF. The DNA for the CDR3 is TGTGCCAGTAGTACCTGGCGGGGGGGACTAGCGGGAGGGCAAGTGGAGACCCAGTACTTC.

The V call is TRBV10-3, the J call TRBJ1-1; no clear D. The V gene lost 4 bases and the J gene lost 5 bases, with 17 bases spanning the gap. The length of the CDR3 is 15 residues. Germline CDR1 is ENHRY and CDR2 is SYGVKD. The CDR3 DNA is TGTGCCATCAGTGGACGGACCGTGGGAGGTACTGAAGCTTTCTTT. Encoded protein: CAISGRTVGGTEAFF.

The V call is TRBV11-2, the J call TRBJ2-2, with TRBD2 identical over 7 bases. CDR1 SGHAT and CDR2 FQNNGV come from the germline V gene. After removal of 5 bases from V and 8 bases from J, the junction contained 5 bases not matched to a gene. CDR3 length: 13 amino acids. The CDR3 sequence: CASSPGGGGELFF. The CDR3 nucleotides are TGTGCCAGCAGCCCGGGAGGCGGGGGGGAGCTGTTTTTT.

V and J are TRBV5-1 and TRBJ2-7; TRBD1 matches 9 bases. V shed 5 bases and J 3 bases; nucleotides not matched to a gene: 9. This CDR3 is 15 amino acids long. CDR1 and CDR2 (germline): SGHRS, YFSETQ. The CDR3 is CASSSAPGQGYEQYF. The CDR3, as DNA: TGCGCCAGCAGTTCTGCCCCGGGACAGGGCTACGAGCAGTACTTC.

This sequence joins TRBV4-2 and TRBJ1-1; 8 bases match TRBD1. V lost 4 bases to trimming and J lost 1 base; unmatched junction nucleotides: 5. This CDR3 spans 15 amino acids. The germline V gene has CDR1 LGHNA and CDR2 YNFKEQ. CDR3 bases: TGTGCCAGCAGCCGACCCAGGGGGCAGAACACTGAAGCTTTCTTT. Protein: CASSRPRGQNTEAFF.

The chain is built from TRBV6-5 and TRBJ2-7; a possible D gene is TRBD2 (6 bases). Trimming removed 6 bases at V and 3 bases at J, with 9 bases between. The germline V gene has CDR1 MNHEY and CDR2 SVGAGI. This CDR3 is 12 amino acids long. Written as DNA, the CDR3 is TGTGCCAGCAGGGGACTGTTCTACGAGCAGTACTTC. As protein: CASRGLFYEQYF.

This rearrangement joins TRBV5-4 to TRBJ1-5, with 7 bases that match TRBD1. The germline V gene has CDR1 SGHNT and CDR2 YYREEE (reference sequence). CDR3 size: 13 residues. J was trimmed by 6 bases and V by 5 bases; bases with no gene match: 5. The CDR3 spells CASSRQGAQPQHF. CDR3 coding DNA: TGTGCCAGCAGTCGACAGGGTGCTCAGCCCCAGCATTTT.

Written as DNA, the CDR3 is TGTGCCAGCAGCGGGACTAGCGGTTTTACCGGGGAGCTGTTTTTT. This encodes CASSGTSGFTGELFF. The chain links TRBV9 to TRBJ2-2; 10 nucleotides match TRBD2. From germline, CDR1 is SGDLS and CDR2 YYNGEE. J was trimmed by 5 bases and V by 3 bases; bases with no gene match: 4. The CDR3 length is 15 residues.

This chain uses TRBV4-1 with TRBJ2-3; no firm D call. Trimming left V 4 bases short and J 4 bases short, with 12 bases between. Germline loops: CDR1 MGHRA, CDR2 YSYEKL. The CDR3 spans 14 residues. CDR3 sequence reads: CASSPAPAADTQYF. The CDR3 coding sequence is TGCGCCAGCAGCCCGGCCCCGGCGGCAGATACGCAGTATTTT.

The V gene is TRBV11-2, the J gene TRBJ1-2; D not resolved. This CDR3 region has 13 residues. Trimming took 3 bases from V and 8 from J, leaving 13 bases between them. Germline CDR1 is SGHAT and CDR2 is FQNNGV. DNA of the CDR3: TGTGCCAGCAGCTTCGCCGGGCGAGGGGGCTACACCTTC. Amino acid sequence: CASSFAGRGGYTF.

The chain has TRBV24-1 and TRBJ2-3, with TRBD1 matching over 10 bases. The CDR3 totals 15 residues. The J segment lost 3 bases and the V segment lost 5 bases, leaving 4 bases of the junction unmatched. Germline CDR1 and CDR2: KGHDR and SFDVKD. CDR3 nucleotides: TGTGCCACCAGTGCGTGGGACAGGGGAACAGATACGCAGTATTTT. This sequence encodes CATSAWDRGTDTQYF.

V is TRBV28 and J is TRBJ1-5, with TRBD1 matching over 8 bases. The CDR3 runs 15 residues. CDR1 and CDR2 from the germline V gene are MDHEN and SYDVKM. Germline trimming cut 5 bases from V and 0 bases from J; bases unmatched to any gene: 3. The CDR3 DNA reads TGTGCCAGCAGTCCCGGACAGGGTAGCAATCAGCCCCAGCATTTT. Translating it yields CASSPGQGSNQPQHF.

The chain recombines TRBV11-3 with TRBJ2-2; D remains ambiguous. The CDR3 loop spans 14 amino acids. Germline V gene sequence: CDR1 SGHNT, CDR2 YENEEA. Trimming cost V 2 bases and J 7 bases, with 11 bases left between them. The CDR3 coding sequence is TGTGCCAGCAGCTTACGAGACAATGGCGGGGAGCTGTTTTTT. This translates into CASSLRDNGGELFF.

This clone occurred once. V gene TRBV21-1 combines with J gene TRBJ2-7; TRBD2 is taken as the D call from the table, unchecked against the DNA. TRBV21-1 is assigned pseudogene status. The CDR3 runs to 16 residues. CDR3: CASSKPKRGLRYEQYF. The CDR3 region has the DNA TGTGCCAGCAGCAAACCGAAGCGGGGCCTAAGGTACGAGCAGTACTTC.

The V call is TRBV6-5, the J call TRBJ2-3; 8 bases line up with TRBD2. V lost 6 bases and J lost 0; bases outside the gene matches: 5. The CDR3 extends over 15 amino acids. Germline V lookup: CDR1 MNHEY, CDR2 SVGAGI. The DNA for the CDR3 is TGTGCCAGCAGCAATAGCGGGGCTAGCACAGATACGCAGTATTTT. Its protein is CASSNSGASTDTQYF.

The CDR3 coding sequence is TGTGCCAGCAGCCTTAGGGCCGGGACAGAGCAGTACTTC. Its translation is CASSLRAGTEQYF. The V and J genes are TRBV9 and TRBJ2-7; tentatively, D is TRBD1 (6 bases). CDR1 is SGDLS, CDR2 YYNGEE, per germline. V was pared by 4 bases and J by 7 bases, with 15 bases between. This CDR3 has 13 amino acids.

This chain connects TRBV10-3 to TRBJ2-7, with D possibly matching TRBD2 (6 bases). Trimming cost V 0 bases and J 3 bases, with 15 bases left between them. The CDR3 totals 16 residues. Germline V gene data show CDR1 as ENHRY and CDR2 as SYGVKD. The CDR3 region is CAISESSAGNIYEQYF. The CDR3 DNA follows: TGTGCCATCAGTGAGTCGTCGGCGGGGAACATCTACGAGCAGTACTTC.

Written as DNA, the CDR3 is TGCGCCTCCATGGGGGTAAGGGGAGGCGGGGAGCTGTTTTTT. Translating gives CASMGVRGGGELFF. The chain employs TRBV23-1 and TRBJ2-2; perhaps TRBD2 as D (6 bases). TRBV23-1 is an open reading frame whose function is uncertain. V shed 11 bases and J shed 7 bases, with 20 bases lying between them. The CDR3 runs to 14 residues.

This clone has a handful of counts. The chain is built from TRBV7-3 and TRBJ2-5; 7 bases fit TRBD2. The CDR3 totals 16 residues. The germline V gene has CDR1 SGHTA and CDR2 FQGTGA. The V segment lost 1 base and the J segment 5 bases; nucleotides outside the gene matches: 10. The CDR3 loop reads CASSLNPPSGGETQYF. CDR3 nucleotides: TGTGCCAGCAGCTTAAATCCCCCTAGCGGTGGTGAGACCCAGTACTTC.

The chain combines TRBV4-2 with TRBJ2-1; 10 bases are a match to TRBD2. With V trimmed by 0 bases and J by 7 bases, 3 bases remained unmatched. The CDR3 length is 15 residues. Germline CDR1 and CDR2: LGHNA and YNFKEQ. CDR3 sequence (DNA): TGTGCCAGCAGCCAAGAAGCGGGAGGGGGGAATGAGCAGTTCTTC. Protein sequence: CASSQEAGGGNEQFF.

The chain links TRBV4-2 to TRBJ2-3; TRBD2 agrees at 7 bases. CDR1 is LGHNA and CDR2 is YNFKEQ in the germline V gene. The CDR3 runs to 16 residues. V dropped 0 bases and J dropped 0; count of bases not matched to a gene: 3. The CDR3 region has the DNA TGTGCCAGCAGCCAAGAAAGCGGGACCAGCACAGATACGCAGTATTTT. Translated, it gives CASSQESGTSTDTQYF.